Listed below are T cell receptor beta chains from one sample, sequenced in a study of cytomegalovirus exposure and HLA in healthy donors. Assay: immunoSEQ multiplex PCR; the TCRdb copy retains only in-frame clones and omits some. The table has around 100,000 clones, around 84% seen once; the top ten hold 22%. What was sequenced was PBMCs. The receptors derive from a man aged 25-40 years in good health and CMV-seropositive. Each CDR3 is given without its conserved first and last residue.

8	TRBJ1-2	TRBV5-8	ASSDYGYT
12	TRBJ2-1	TRBV5-6	ASILSGTRNEQF
16	TRBJ2-1	TRBV18	ASSPGLAGPLGYNEQF
13	TRBJ1-1	TRBV9	ASSVAGGMNTEAF
10	TRBJ1-2	TRBV13	ASSWGGYGYT
11	TRBJ1-1	TRBV21-1	ASSPSAVTEAF
13	TRBJ1-2	TRBV29-1	SVEDQGTTYYGYT
15	TRBJ2-5	TRBV4-1	ASSQGLAGGPGETQY
12	TRBJ1-1	TRBV28	ASSLGSLNTEAF
11	TRBJ2-5	TRBV7-7	ASSRDRQETQY
13	TRBJ1-4	TRBV28	ASSLRGFSGEKLF
11	TRBJ1-1	TRBV7-6	ASSQQGGTEAF
12	TRBJ1-3	TRBV6-5	ASSYSNRGDTIY
15	TRBJ1-5	TRBV15	ATSRDGWEYSNQPQH
18	TRBJ2-5	TRBV28	ASSPAEGASGGRWGETQY
14	TRBJ1-2	TRBV4-1	ASSQGLTGGSYGYT
11	TRBJ2-1	TRBV5-8	GNRQRGNNEQF
16	TRBJ2-5	TRBV4-1	ASSHVPTRTSPSETQY
15	TRBJ2-2	TRBV27	ASSPGAGEGYTGELF
12	TRBJ1-1	TRBV5-4	ASSLGGRSTEAF
13	TRBJ1-1	TRBV6-6	ASSYPEEGNTEAF
13	TRBJ2-2	TRBV7-2	ASSFSLVEGGELF
10	TRBJ1-5	TRBV6-5	ASSRQGQPQH
14	TRBJ1-1	TRBV5-1	ASSPTQTRGGDEAF
16	TRBJ2-6	TRBV23-1	ASSQSPGRRAGANVLT
11	TRBJ1-1	TRBV15	AITTGLNTEAF
12	TRBJ2-3	TRBV6-4	ASSEGGGADTQY
14	TRBJ2-5	TRBV7-9	ASSPRGGQGRETQY
13	TRBJ2-5	TRBV19	ASGRGQGVGETQY
12	TRBJ1-5	TRBV5-5	ASSSVLSNQPQH
16	TRBJ1-4	TRBV7-3	ASSLWGRGGGANEKLF
14	TRBJ2-2	TRBV9	ASSPGLAGEAGELF
12	TRBJ2-2	TRBV9	ASSAAREFGELF
11	TRBJ1-1	TRBV7-3	ASSLRGNTEAF
14	TRBJ2-2	TRBV5-6	ASSFPGTGHTGELF
13	TRBJ1-2	TRBV19	ASSIAWTGEDGYT
13	TRBJ1-5	TRBV7-8	ASSLTGALNQPQH
15	TRBJ1-2	TRBV5-5	ASSLAGQGPSLYGYT
13	TRBJ2-4	TRBV9	ASSVGGATKNIQY
12	TRBJ2-2	TRBV5-1	ASSLQGGPGELF
11	TRBJ1-1	TRBV5-1	ASSLQGSTEAF
12	TRBJ2-3	TRBV2	ASMETGGLDTQY
10	TRBJ1-5	TRBV2	ASRGRDQPQH
13	TRBJ1-4	TRBV11-2	ASSLDPGTNEKLF
12	TRBJ2-3	TRBV6-4	ASSDGEGQDTQY
15	TRBJ2-1	TRBV27	ASSSSGTIPLYNEQF
11	TRBJ1-2	TRBV5-6	ASSPDRNYGYT
12	TRBJ1-1	TRBV29-1	SAWYPGRGEAAF
14	TRBJ2-3	TRBV7-7	ASSQVIGGYTDTQY
11	TRBJ1-1	TRBV29-1	SVGGSLNTEAF
12	TRBJ1-2	TRBV5-6	ASSNMDRDYGYT
11	TRBJ1-2	TRBV2	ASSDSAHYGYT
14	TRBJ2-1	TRBV27	ASSLRGGGYYNEQF
15	TRBJ2-2	TRBV5-1	ASSLRAGTSSAGELF
13	TRBJ2-3	TRBV6-5	ASTAGQTFTDTQY
12	TRBJ1-5	TRBV18	ASSPAGGNQPQH
15	TRBJ1-6	TRBV6-1	ASSEREFGSRNSPLH
14	TRBJ1-2	TRBV11-2	ASSSLRTGGIYGYT
11	TRBJ1-1	TRBV2	ASSETWNTEAF